This TCR beta chain was identified during a study of blood T cell repertoires in COVID-19. About the research overall: The samples span acute and convalescent COVID-19 from the United States, Italy and Spain.

Using immunoSEQ multiplex PCR, the repertoire was profiled, and TCRdb retains in-frame clones only, with some absent. The table records about 240,000 clones, around 80% of them present only once. CDR1 and CDR2 (germline): ENHRY, SYGVKD. With V trimmed by 4 bases and J by 0 bases, 10 bases remained unmatched. The CDR3 runs to 17 residues. The receptor was isolated from a woman aged 18-30 years with acute or convalescent COVID-19. The chain joins TRBV10-3 to TRBJ2-7, with TRBD2 identical over 9 bases. Sequencing used peripheral blood. This chain's CDR3 is CAISGPKLAGISYEQYF. The CDR3 DNA follows: TGTGCCATCAGTGGGCCAAAACTAGCGGGCATCTCCTACGAGCAGTACTTC.